One sample yielded the 27 T cell receptor beta chains listed below, sequenced in a study of shared clonotypes between healthy human individuals. Naive CD8 cells, CD45RO-negative and positively selected for CCR7, excluded terminally differentiated effector memory CD45RA+ cells. Clones were sequenced by immunoSEQ multiplex PCR, and TCRdb holds only the in-frame ones, with some missing. The sample shows hundreds of thousands of clones, over 90% of them seen only once. The sequenced sample consisted of naive CD8+ T cells sorted from blood. The receptors come from a young man in good health.

The rearrangement links TRBV18 to TRBJ1-1; 7 positions agree with TRBD1. V lost 3 bases to trimming and J lost 3 bases; unmatched junction nucleotides: 7. The germline CDR1 and CDR2 sequences are KGHSH and LQKENI. This CDR3 region has 15 residues. CDR3 sequence (DNA): TGTGCCAGCTCACCCCCGGGACAGTGGGACACTGAAGCTTTCTTT. This encodes CASSPPGQWDTEAFF. The entire variable domain, with the rest obtained from reference TRBV18 and TRBJ1-1, is as follows: NAGVMQNPRHLVRRRGQEARLRCSPMKGHSHVYWYRQLPEEGLKFMVYLQKENIIDESGMPKERFSAEFPKEGPSILRIQQVVRGDSAAYFCASSPPGQWDTEAFFGQGTRLTVV.

CDR3 amino acids: CASSIDPQGANYGYTF. The CDR3 region has the DNA TGTGCCAGTAGTATAGATCCGCAGGGAGCTAACTATGGCTACACCTTC. The V gene is TRBV19, the J gene TRBJ1-2, with D tentatively TRBD1 (5 bases). V lost 0 bases and J 0 bases, leaving 11 bases between the germline ends. Germline CDR1 and CDR2: LNHDA and SQIVND (reference sequence). This CDR3 has 16 residues.

CDR3 DNA sequence: TGTGCCAGTAGTATAGATCTGGGGGCCGGGAGCAATCAGCCCCAGCATTTT. This encodes CASSIDLGAGSNQPQHF. This chain connects TRBV19 to TRBJ1-5, with a possible D match to TRBD1 (6 bases). The CDR3 totals 17 residues. V lost 0 bases and J 1 base, leaving 13 bases between the germline ends. Germline V gene sequence: CDR1 LNHDA, CDR2 SQIVND (reference sequence).

The chain is built from TRBV19 and TRBJ2-2; D is unclear. CDR1 and CDR2 (germline): LNHDA, SQIVND (reference sequence). V was pared by 1 base and J by 1 base, with 7 bases between. This CDR3 has 15 amino acids. The CDR3 DNA follows: TGTGCCAGTAGTATAGTCCCAGGGAACACCGGGGAGCTGTTTTTT. It yields the protein CASSIVPGNTGELFF.

This clone is a singleton in its sample. The chain carries TRBV5-1 and TRBJ2-5, with D perhaps matching TRBD1 or TRBD2 (5 bases each). Germline V lookup: CDR1 SGHRS, CDR2 YFSETQ. Trimming pared 0 bases from V and 9 bases from J, leaving 18 bases between. CDR3 length: 15 amino acids. CDR3: CASSLGSTGPGAQYF. The CDR3 bases are TGCGCCAGCAGCTTGGGTAGCACGGGGCCCGGGGCCCAGTACTTC.

This clone was seen a single time. The chain employs TRBV5-1 and TRBJ2-7; the D gene is possibly TRBD1 (5 bases). CDR3 length: 13 amino acids. Germline loops: CDR1 SGHRS, CDR2 YFSETQ. The V end was cut by 3 bases, the J end by 3 bases, with 10 bases between. CDR3 residues: CASSSDSFYEQYF. CDR3 coding DNA: TGCGCCAGCAGCTCCGACAGCTTCTACGAGCAGTACTTC.

CDR3 sequence (DNA): TGTGCCAGCAGCTCACTCGGGTCGGACGGAGGCTACACCTTC. Amino acid sequence: CASSSLGSDGGYTF. The genes are TRBV27 and TRBJ1-2; D is ambiguous. V was shortened by 6 bases and J by 8 bases, with 19 bases between the two germline ends. The germline V gene encodes CDR1 MNHEY and CDR2 SMNVEV (reference sequence). This CDR3 spans 14 amino acids.

V usage is TRBV27 and J usage is TRBJ2-7, with a tentative D call TRBD2 (6 bases). The V end was cut by 3 bases, the J end by 4 bases, with 13 bases between. This CDR3 has 14 residues. The germline gives CDR1 MNHEY, CDR2 SMNVEV (reference sequence). The CDR3 coding sequence is TGTGCCAGCAGTTTTGGGGGGTCTATTTACGAGCAGTACTTC. Its protein is CASSFGGSIYEQYF.

The chain has TRBV21-1 and TRBJ2-5. TRBV21-1 is given as a pseudogene. The CDR3 runs to 13 residues. CDR3 sequence: CASSGRTAPTQYF. DNA of the CDR3: TGTGCCAGCAGCGGCCGGACGGCCCCAACTCAGTACTTC.

The V call is TRBV5-5, the J call TRBJ2-5; 8 nucleotides agree with TRBD1. The CDR3 loop spans 14 amino acids. Germline values: CDR1 SGHKS, CDR2 YYEKEE (reference sequence). J lost 5 bases, V lost 4 bases, and 7 bases had no gene match. Here the CDR3 DNA reads TGTGCCAGCAGCGTAACGACAGGGGTTGAGACCCAGTACTTC. As protein: CASSVTTGVETQYF.

The chain links TRBV19 to TRBJ2-7, with 8 bases fitting TRBD1. Germline V gene lookup returns CDR1 LNHDA and CDR2 SQIVND (reference sequence). With V trimmed by 10 bases and J by 0 bases, 8 bases remained unmatched. CDR3 size: 14 residues. The CDR3 DNA reads as TGTGCCACCAGCTGGACAGGGAGCTCCTACGAGCAGTACTTC. Protein sequence: CATSWTGSSYEQYF.

This chain links TRBV10-2 with TRBJ1-1; 9 bases line up with TRBD1. After removal of 9 bases from V and 4 bases from J, the junction contained 6 bases not matched to a gene. CDR3 length equals 13 residues. Germline CDR1 reads WSHSY; CDR2 reads SAAADI. Written as DNA, the CDR3 is TGCGCCAGTTCACAGGGGGCGGGCACTGAAGCTTTCTTT. Translation: CASSQGAGTEAFF.

This chain uses TRBV25-1 with TRBJ2-1; D might be TRBD1 (5 bases). CDR1 MGHDK and CDR2 SYGVNS come from the germline V gene. The CDR3 is made up of 15 amino acids. Trimming left V 3 bases short and J 0 bases short, with 9 bases between. This CDR3 is CASSEGRNSYNEQFF. CDR3 DNA sequence: TGTGCCAGCAGTGAGGGGCGGAACTCCTACAATGAGCAGTTCTTC.

The V and J genes are TRBV29-1 and TRBJ2-7; 7 bases match TRBD2. The CDR3 loop spans 13 amino acids. CDR1 is SQVTM and CDR2 is ANQGSEA in the germline V gene. Trimming cost V 4 bases and J 3 bases; bases outside gene matches: 6. The CDR3 is CSVGGAGDYEQYF. The CDR3 nucleotides are TGCAGCGTTGGCGGCGCGGGGGACTACGAGCAGTACTTC.

V gene TRBV2 combines with J gene TRBJ2-1, with TRBD2 matching 7 bases. There are 14 residues in the CDR3. CDR1 SNHLY and CDR2 FYNNEI come from the germline V gene. V trimming: 1 base; J trimming: 15 bases; junction bases outside the gene matches: 12. The CDR3 DNA follows: TGTGCCAGCAGTGAAGTTAGTAGCGGGTCTCGGTGGTTCTTC. It yields the protein CASSEVSSGSRWFF.

This chain joins TRBV19 and TRBJ2-4; D unclear. This CDR3 region has 15 residues. Trimming stripped 1 base from V and 0 bases from J, with 7 bases between. Looked up from germline, CDR1 is LNHDA and CDR2 is SQIVND (reference sequence). The CDR3 DNA is TGTGCCAGTAGTATAGTAGGAGAAGCCAAAAACATTCAGTACTTC. Translating gives CASSIVGEAKNIQYF.

The chain combines TRBV7-2 with TRBJ1-3; possibly TRBD1 for D (5 bases). CDR1 and CDR2 (germline): SGHTA, FQGNSA. There are 16 residues in the CDR3. Trimming removed 1 base from V and 4 bases from J, with 14 bases in between. CDR3 in amino acids: CASSLELGVLGNTIYF. DNA of the CDR3: TGTGCCAGCAGCTTAGAGTTGGGGGTGCTGGGAAACACCATATATTTT.

The chain carries TRBV5-1 and TRBJ2-5; the D call may be TRBD1 or TRBD2 (5 bases each). CDR1 and CDR2 from the germline V gene are SGHRS and YFSETQ. V gave up 0 bases and J gave up 5 bases, with 11 bases separating them. This CDR3 is built from 14 residues. Here the CDR3 reads CASSLESGAETQYF. CDR3 coding DNA: TGCGCCAGCAGCTTGGAGTCCGGGGCGGAGACCCAGTACTTC.

The chain employs TRBV2 and TRBJ2-3; D is unresolved. The germline V and J ends were trimmed by 7 bases and 0 bases, with 14 bases remaining between them. The CDR3 is made up of 15 amino acids. Germline V gene data show CDR1 as SNHLY and CDR2 as FYNNEI. The CDR3 here is CASMGMAASTDTQYF. The CDR3, as DNA: TGTGCCAGCATGGGAATGGCCGCTAGCACAGATACGCAGTATTTT.

A word on this clone: This same CDR3 is encoded by further DNA sequences in the sample. The chain uses TRBV27 and TRBJ1-5; D uncertain. This CDR3 is built from 13 residues. Germline V CDR1 and CDR2: MNHEY, SMNVEV (reference sequence). The V end lost 2 bases, the J end lost 1 base, and 3 bases lay between the germline ends. The CDR3 loop is CASSLGSNQPQHF. The DNA for the CDR3 is TGTGCCAGCAGTTTAGGCAGCAATCAGCCCCAGCATTTT.

This clone appeared once. Other DNA sequences of this sample code for an identical CDR3. The chain employs TRBV9 and TRBJ2-7; D not certain. The CDR3 spans 14 residues. V lost 2 bases to trimming and J lost 0 bases, with 9 bases between them. Germline lookup yields CDR1 SGDLS and CDR2 YYNGEE. The CDR3 coding sequence is TGTGCCAGCAGCGTCGGCCATAGCTCCTACGAGCAGTACTTC. It yields the protein CASSVGHSSYEQYF.

J is TRBJ1-1 and V is TRBV11-2, with D unclear. CDR1 SGHAT and CDR2 FQNNGV come from the germline V gene. The CDR3 has 11 amino acids. V lost 8 bases to trimming and J lost 0 bases, with 4 bases between them. This CDR3 is CASGLNTEAFF. CDR3 DNA sequence: TGTGCCAGCGGTCTGAACACTGAAGCTTTCTTT.

The chain uses TRBV2 and TRBJ2-2, with D possibly matching TRBD2 (6 bases). The germline gives CDR1 SNHLY, CDR2 FYNNEI. Deletions cut 8 bases from V and 6 bases from J, with 10 bases between. The CDR3 loop spans 12 amino acids. The DNA of the CDR3 is TGTGCCAGCTCGGAGGGTGCCGGGGAGCTGTTTTTT. Amino acid sequence: CASSEGAGELFF.

This chain joins TRBV5-4 and TRBJ2-1, with D possibly matching TRBD2 (6 bases). Between the trimmed V and J ends, which lost 3 bases and 6 bases, there was a span of 10 bases. Germline values: CDR1 SGHNT, CDR2 YYREEE (reference sequence). The CDR3 sequence is 13 residues long. For the CDR3, the DNA is TGTGCCAGCAGCTCTAGCGTCAGCAATGAGCAGTTCTTC. Translation gives CASSSSVSNEQFF.

The chain joins TRBV5-7 to TRBJ2-7, with TRBD1 matching over 8 bases. TRBV5-7 belongs to the ORF category, with a function that is uncertain. Trimming took 4 bases from V and 3 from J; bases not matched to a gene: 6. The CDR3 length is 14 residues. CDR3 coding DNA: TGTGCCAGCAGCGCTGGACAGGGTATCTACGAGCAGTACTTC. Its protein is CASSAGQGIYEQYF.

The genes are TRBV30 and TRBJ1-5; no firm D call. Between the trimmed V and J ends, which lost 0 bases and 6 bases, there was a span of 12 bases. Germline loops: CDR1 GTSNPN, CDR2 SVGIG (reference sequence). This CDR3 is built from 14 residues. This CDR3 reads CAWSVPQRGQPQHF. CDR3 DNA: TGTGCCTGGAGTGTACCACAGCGTGGTCAGCCCCAGCATTTT.

This rearrangement joins TRBV4-1 to TRBJ1-1; D is ambiguous. The CDR3 extends over 14 amino acids. V was pared by 1 base and J by 1 base, with 7 bases between. Germline loops: CDR1 MGHRA, CDR2 YSYEKL. This CDR3 reads CASSQGAANTEAFF. For the CDR3, the DNA is TGCGCCAGCAGCCAAGGGGCGGCGAACACTGAAGCTTTCTTT.